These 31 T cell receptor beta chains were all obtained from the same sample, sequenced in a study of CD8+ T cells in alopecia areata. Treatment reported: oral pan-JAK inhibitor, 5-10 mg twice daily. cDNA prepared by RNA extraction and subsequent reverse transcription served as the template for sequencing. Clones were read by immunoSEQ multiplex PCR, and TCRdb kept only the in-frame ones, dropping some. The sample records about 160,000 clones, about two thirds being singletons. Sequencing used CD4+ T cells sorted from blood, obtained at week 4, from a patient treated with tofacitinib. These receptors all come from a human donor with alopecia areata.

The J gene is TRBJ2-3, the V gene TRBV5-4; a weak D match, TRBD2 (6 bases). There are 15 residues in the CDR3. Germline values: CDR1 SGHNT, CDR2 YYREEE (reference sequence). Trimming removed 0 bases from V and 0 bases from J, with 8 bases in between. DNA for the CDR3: TGTGCCAGCAGCTTGGGACTAGGGAGCACAGATACGCAGTATTTT. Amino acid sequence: CASSLGLGSTDTQYF.

The CDR3 region has the DNA TGTGCCACCTATCGGGGCGGTTATGGCTACACCTTC. Amino acids: CATYRGGYGYTF. V is TRBV27 and J is TRBJ1-2; D may be TRBD1 (5 bases). CDR3 length equals 12 residues. The germline V gene encodes CDR1 MNHEY and CDR2 SMNVEV (reference sequence). Trimming took 10 bases from V and 5 from J, leaving 14 bases between them.

The CDR3 DNA follows: TGTGCCAGCAGCCCAGCCGGGTCTCAGGCAGATACGCAGTATTTT. As protein: CASSPAGSQADTQYF. The rearrangement joins TRBV7-3 to TRBJ2-3; D not certain. CDR1 SGHTA and CDR2 FQGTGA come from the germline V gene. V was cut by 5 bases and J by 4 bases, with 16 bases left in between. The CDR3 sequence is 15 residues long. Filled out from reference TRBV7-3 and TRBJ2-3, the complete variable domain reads GAGVSQTPSNKVTEKGKYVELRCDPISGHTALYWYRQSLGQGPEFLIYFQGTGAADDSGLPNDRFFAVRPEGSVSTLKIQRTERGDSAVYLCASSPAGSQADTQYFGPGTRLTVL.

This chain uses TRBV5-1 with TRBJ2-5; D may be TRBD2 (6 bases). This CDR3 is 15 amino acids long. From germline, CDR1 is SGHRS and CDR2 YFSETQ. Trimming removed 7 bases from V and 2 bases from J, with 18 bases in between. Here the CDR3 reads CASVDFRDSQETQYF. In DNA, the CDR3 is TGCGCCAGCGTCGACTTCCGGGACTCGCAAGAGACCCAGTACTTC.

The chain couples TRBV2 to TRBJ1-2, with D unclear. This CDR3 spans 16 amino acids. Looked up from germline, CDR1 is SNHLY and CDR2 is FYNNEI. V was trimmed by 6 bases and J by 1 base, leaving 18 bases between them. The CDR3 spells CASRTKLRTVNYGYTF. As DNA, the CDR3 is TGTGCCAGCAGAACTAAATTGCGGACGGTTAACTATGGCTACACCTTC.

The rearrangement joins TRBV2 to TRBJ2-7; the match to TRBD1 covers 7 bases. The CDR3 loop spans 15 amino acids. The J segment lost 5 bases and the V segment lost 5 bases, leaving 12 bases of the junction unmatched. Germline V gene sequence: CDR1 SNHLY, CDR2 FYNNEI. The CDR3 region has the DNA TGTGCCAGCAGTAAACTGACAGGGACGATGGACGAGCAGTACTTC. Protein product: CASSKLTGTMDEQYF.

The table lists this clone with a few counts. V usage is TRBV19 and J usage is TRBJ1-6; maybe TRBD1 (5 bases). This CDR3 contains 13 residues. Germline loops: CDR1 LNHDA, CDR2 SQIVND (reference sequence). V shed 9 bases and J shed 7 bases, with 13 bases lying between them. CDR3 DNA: TGTGCCAGCCGAGGAGGGGCAAATTCACCCCTCCACTTT. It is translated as CASRGGANSPLHF.

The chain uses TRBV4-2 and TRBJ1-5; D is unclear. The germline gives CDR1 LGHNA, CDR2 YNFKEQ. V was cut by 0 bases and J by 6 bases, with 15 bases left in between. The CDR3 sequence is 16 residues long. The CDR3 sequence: CASSQDSGGIGQPQHF. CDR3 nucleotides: TGTGCCAGCAGCCAAGATTCGGGCGGAATCGGTCAGCCCCAGCATTTT.

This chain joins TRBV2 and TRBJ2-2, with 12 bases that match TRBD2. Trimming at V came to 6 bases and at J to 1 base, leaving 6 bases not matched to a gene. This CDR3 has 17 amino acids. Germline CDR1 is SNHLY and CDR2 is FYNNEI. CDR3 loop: CASRLAGGVMNTGELFF. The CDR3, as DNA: TGTGCCAGCAGACTAGCGGGGGGCGTCATGAACACCGGGGAGCTGTTTTTT.

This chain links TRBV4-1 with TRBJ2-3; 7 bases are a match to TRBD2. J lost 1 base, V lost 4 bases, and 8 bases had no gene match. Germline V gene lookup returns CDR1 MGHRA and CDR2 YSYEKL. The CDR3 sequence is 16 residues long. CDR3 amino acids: CASSLSRTRGTDTQYF. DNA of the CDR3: TGCGCCAGCAGCCTATCCCGGACTAGGGGCACAGATACGCAGTATTTT.

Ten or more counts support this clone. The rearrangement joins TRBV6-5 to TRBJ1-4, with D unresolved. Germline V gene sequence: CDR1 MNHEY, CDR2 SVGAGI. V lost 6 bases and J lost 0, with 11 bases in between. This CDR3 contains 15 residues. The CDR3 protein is CASRRAGATNEKLFF. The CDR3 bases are TGTGCCAGCAGACGAGCGGGAGCAACTAATGAAAAACTGTTTTTT.

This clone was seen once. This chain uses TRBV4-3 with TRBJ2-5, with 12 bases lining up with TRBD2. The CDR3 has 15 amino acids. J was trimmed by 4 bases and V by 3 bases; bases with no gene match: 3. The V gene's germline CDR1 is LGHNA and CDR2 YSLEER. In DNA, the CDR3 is TGCGCCAGCAGCCAGGGGACTAGCGGGTTAGAGACCCAGTACTTC. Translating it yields CASSQGTSGLETQYF.

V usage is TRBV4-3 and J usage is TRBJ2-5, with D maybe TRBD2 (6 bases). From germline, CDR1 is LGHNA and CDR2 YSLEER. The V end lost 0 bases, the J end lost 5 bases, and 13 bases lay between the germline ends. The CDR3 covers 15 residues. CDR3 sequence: CASSQEGGDRETQYF. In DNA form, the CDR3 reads TGCGCCAGCAGCCAAGAGGGCGGGGATCGGGAGACCCAGTACTTC.

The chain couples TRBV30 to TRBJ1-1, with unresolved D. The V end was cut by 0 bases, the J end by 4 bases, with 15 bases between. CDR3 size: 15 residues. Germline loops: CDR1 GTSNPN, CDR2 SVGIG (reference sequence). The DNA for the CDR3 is TGTGCCTGGAGTGTCCTTCTCGGCCTGGGCACTGAAGCTTTCTTT. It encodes CAWSVLLGLGTEAFF.

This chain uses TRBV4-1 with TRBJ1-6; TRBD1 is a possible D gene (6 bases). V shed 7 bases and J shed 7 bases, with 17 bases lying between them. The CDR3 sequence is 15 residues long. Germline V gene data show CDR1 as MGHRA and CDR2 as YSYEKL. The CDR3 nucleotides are TGCGCCAGCAATCCGGACAGCACCATAAATTCACCCCTCCACTTT. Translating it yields CASNPDSTINSPLHF.

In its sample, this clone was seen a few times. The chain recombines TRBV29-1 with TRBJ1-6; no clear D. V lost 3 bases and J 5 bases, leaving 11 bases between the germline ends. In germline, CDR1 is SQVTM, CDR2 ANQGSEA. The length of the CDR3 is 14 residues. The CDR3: CSVDSGGNNSPLHF. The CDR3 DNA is TGCAGCGTTGACTCGGGCGGAAATAATTCACCCCTCCACTTT.

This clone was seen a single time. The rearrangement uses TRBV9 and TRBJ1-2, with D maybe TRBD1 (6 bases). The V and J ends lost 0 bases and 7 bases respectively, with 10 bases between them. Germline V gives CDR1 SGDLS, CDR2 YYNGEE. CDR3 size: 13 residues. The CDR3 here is CASSVGQGSGYTF. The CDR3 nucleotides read TGTGCCAGCAGCGTAGGTCAGGGGAGTGGCTACACCTTC.

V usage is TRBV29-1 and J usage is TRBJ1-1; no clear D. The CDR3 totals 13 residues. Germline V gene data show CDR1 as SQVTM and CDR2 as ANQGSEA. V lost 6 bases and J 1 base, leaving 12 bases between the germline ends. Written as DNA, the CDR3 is TGCAGCGTCCGAGGCAACCGGAACACTGAAGCTTTCTTT. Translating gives CSVRGNRNTEAFF. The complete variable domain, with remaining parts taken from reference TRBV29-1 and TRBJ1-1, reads SAVISQKPSRDICQRGTSLTIQCQVDSQVTMMFWYRQQPGQSLTLIATANQGSEATYESGFVIDKFPISRPNLTFSTLTVSNMSPEDSSIYLCSVRGNRNTEAFFGQGTRLTVV.

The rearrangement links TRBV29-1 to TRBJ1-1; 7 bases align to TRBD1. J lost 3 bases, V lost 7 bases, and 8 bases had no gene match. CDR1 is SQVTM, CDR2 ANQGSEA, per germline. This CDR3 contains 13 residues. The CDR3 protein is CSGKQGRDTEAFF. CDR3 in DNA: TGCAGCGGTAAACAGGGGAGGGACACTGAAGCTTTCTTT. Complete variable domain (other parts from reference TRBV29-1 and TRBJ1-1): SAVISQKPSRDICQRGTSLTIQCQVDSQVTMMFWYRQQPGQSLTLIATANQGSEATYESGFVIDKFPISRPNLTFSTLTVSNMSPEDSSIYLCSGKQGRDTEAFFGQGTRLTVV.

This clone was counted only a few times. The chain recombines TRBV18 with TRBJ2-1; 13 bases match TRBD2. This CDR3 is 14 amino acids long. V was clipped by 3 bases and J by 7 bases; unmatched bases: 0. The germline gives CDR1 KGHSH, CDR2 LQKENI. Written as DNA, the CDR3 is TGTGCCAGCTCACCGGGACTAGCGGGGAATGAGCAGTTCTTC. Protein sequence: CASSPGLAGNEQFF.

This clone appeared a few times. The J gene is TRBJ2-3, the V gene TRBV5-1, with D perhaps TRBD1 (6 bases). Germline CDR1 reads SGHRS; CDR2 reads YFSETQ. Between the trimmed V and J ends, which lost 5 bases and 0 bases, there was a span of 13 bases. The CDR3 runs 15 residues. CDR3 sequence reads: CASRSGQSSTDTQYF. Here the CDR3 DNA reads TGCGCCAGCAGAAGTGGACAGTCTAGCACAGATACGCAGTATTTT.

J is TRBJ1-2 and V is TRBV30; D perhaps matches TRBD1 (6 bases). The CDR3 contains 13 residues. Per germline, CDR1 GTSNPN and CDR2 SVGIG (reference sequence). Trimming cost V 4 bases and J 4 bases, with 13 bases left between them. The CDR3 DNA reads TGTGCCTGGAAACAGGGTAGTGTCTATGGCTACACCTTC. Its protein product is CAWKQGSVYGYTF. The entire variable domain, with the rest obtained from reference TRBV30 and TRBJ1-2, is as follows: SQTIHQWPATLVQPVGSPLSLECTVEGTSNPNLYWYRQAAGRGLQLLFYSVGIGQISSEVPQNLSASRPQDRQFILSSKKLLLSDSGFYLCAWKQGSVYGYTFGSGTRLTVV.

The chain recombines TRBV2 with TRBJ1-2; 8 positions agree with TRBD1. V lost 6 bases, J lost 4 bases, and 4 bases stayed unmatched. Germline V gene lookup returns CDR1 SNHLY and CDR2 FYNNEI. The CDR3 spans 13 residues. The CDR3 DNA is TGTGCCAGCAGGGATGACAGGGGCTATGGCTACACCTTC. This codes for CASRDDRGYGYTF. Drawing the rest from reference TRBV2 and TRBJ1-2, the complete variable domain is EPEVTQTPSHQVTQMGQEVILRCVPISNHLYFYWYRQILGQKVEFLVSFYNNEISEKSEIFDDQFSVERPDGSNFTLKIRSTKLEDSAMYFCASRDDRGYGYTFGSGTRLTVV.

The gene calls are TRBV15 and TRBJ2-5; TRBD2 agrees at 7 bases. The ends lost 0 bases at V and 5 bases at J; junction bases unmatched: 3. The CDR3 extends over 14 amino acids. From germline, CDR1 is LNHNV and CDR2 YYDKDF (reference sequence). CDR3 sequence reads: CATSRDRGDETQYF. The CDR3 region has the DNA TGTGCCACCAGCAGAGATCGGGGGGATGAGACCCAGTACTTC.

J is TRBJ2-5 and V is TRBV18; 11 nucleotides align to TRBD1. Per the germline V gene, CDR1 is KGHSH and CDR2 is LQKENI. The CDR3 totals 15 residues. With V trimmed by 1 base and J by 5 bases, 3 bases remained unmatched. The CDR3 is CASSPRTGGTETQYF. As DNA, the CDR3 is TGTGCCAGCTCACCACGGACAGGGGGCACGGAGACCCAGTACTTC.

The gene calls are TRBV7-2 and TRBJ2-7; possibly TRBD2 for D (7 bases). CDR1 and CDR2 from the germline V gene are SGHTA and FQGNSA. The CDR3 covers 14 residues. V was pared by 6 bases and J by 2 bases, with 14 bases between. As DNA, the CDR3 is TGTGCCAGCAGTAGGGGGGGAATCACCTACGAGCAGTACTTC. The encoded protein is CASSRGGITYEQYF.

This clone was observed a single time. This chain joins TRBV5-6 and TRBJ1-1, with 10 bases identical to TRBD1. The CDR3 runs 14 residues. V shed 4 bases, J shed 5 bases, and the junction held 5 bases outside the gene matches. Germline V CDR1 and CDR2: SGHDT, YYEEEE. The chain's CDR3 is CASSRDRGWTEAFF. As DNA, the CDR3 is TGTGCCAGCAGCCGGGACAGGGGATGGACTGAAGCTTTCTTT.

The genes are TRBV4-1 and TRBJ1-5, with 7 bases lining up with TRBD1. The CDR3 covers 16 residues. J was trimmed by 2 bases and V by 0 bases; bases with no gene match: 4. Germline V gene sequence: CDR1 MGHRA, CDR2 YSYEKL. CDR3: CASSQDRGQGNQPQHF. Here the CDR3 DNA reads TGCGCCAGCAGCCAAGATCGAGGACAGGGCAATCAGCCCCAGCATTTT.

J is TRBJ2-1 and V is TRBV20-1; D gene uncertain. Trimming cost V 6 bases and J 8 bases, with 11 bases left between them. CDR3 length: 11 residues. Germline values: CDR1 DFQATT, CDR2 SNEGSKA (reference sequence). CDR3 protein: CSALVTDEQFF. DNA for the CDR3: TGCAGTGCCCTAGTTACCGATGAGCAGTTCTTC.

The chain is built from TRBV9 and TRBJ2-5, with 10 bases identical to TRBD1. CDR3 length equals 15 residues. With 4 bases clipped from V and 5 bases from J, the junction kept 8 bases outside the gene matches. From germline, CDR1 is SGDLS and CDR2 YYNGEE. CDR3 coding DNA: TGTGCCAGCAGCTCGAGACAGGGGGCAGGGGAGACCCAGTACTTC. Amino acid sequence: CASSSRQGAGETQYF. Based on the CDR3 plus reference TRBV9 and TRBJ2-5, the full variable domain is DSGVTQTPKHLITATGQRVTLRCSPRSGDLSVYWYQQSLDQGLQFLIQYYNGEERAKGNILERFSAQQFPDLHSELNLSSLELGDSALYFCASSSRQGAGETQYFGPGTRLLVL.

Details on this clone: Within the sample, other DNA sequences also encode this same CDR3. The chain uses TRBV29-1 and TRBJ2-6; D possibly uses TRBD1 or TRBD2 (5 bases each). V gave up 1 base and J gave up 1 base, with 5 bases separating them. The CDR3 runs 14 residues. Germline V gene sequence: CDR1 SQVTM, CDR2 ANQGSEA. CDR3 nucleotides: TGCAGCGTTGAAGGGGGGTCTGGGGCCAACGTCCTGACTTTC. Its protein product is CSVEGGSGANVLTF.